One sample yielded the 15 T cell receptor beta chains listed below, sequenced in a study of cytomegalovirus exposure and HLA in healthy donors (dated by TCRdb to the late 2010s). Libraries were made using the immunoSEQ multiplex PCR assay. A mixture of 60 forward primers for TCR Vbeta segments and 13 reverse primers for TCR Jbeta segments was used in the multiplex PCR. The table was pulled from immuneACCESS by TCRdb, which kept in-frame rearrangements only. Such tables lose some clones; where checked, under half of the loss comes from unresolved V genes, and the rest has no known cause. This sample has about 110,000 clones in its table, and approximately 84% of those were observed once. The top ten hold 0.24% of the sample. Sequencing was carried out using PBMCs. The source is a man aged 50 or older in good health and CMV-seronegative.

This chain uses TRBV9 with TRBJ2-1; the match to TRBD2 covers 8 bases. V shed 2 bases and J 7 bases; nucleotides not matched to a gene: 14. Germline CDR1 is SGDLS and CDR2 is YYNGEE. The CDR3 runs 17 residues. CDR3 bases: TGTGCCAGCAGCGTTGCGGTCGCGGGAGGAACTCAGAATGAGCAGTTCTTC. This translates into CASSVAVAGGTQNEQFF. The whole variable domain, filled in from reference TRBV9 and TRBJ2-1, reads DSGVTQTPKHLITATGQRVTLRCSPRSGDLSVYWYQQSLDQGLQFLIQYYNGEERAKGNILERFSAQQFPDLHSELNLSSLELGDSALYFCASSVAVAGGTQNEQFFGPGTRLTVL.

The DNA of the CDR3 is TGCAGCGTTTATAGCGGGAGGGCCTACGAGCAGTACTTC. Translating it yields CSVYSGRAYEQYF. The V and J genes are TRBV29-1 and TRBJ2-7; 11 bases fit TRBD2. Germline V gives CDR1 SQVTM, CDR2 ANQGSEA. This CDR3 comprises 13 residues. The V segment lost 5 bases and the J segment 2 bases; nucleotides outside the gene matches: 2.

The J gene is TRBJ2-5, the V gene TRBV7-3; D is perhaps TRBD2 (6 bases). Trimming took off 5 bases at V and 5 bases at J, with 12 bases between the two ends. This CDR3 is built from 13 residues. Germline lookup yields CDR1 SGHTA and CDR2 FQGTGA. The CDR3 is CASSPLGRETQYF. Here the CDR3 DNA reads TGTGCCAGCAGCCCGCTGGGGAGGGAGACCCAGTACTTC.

This clone was observed a single time. V gene TRBV29-1 combines with J gene TRBJ1-2, with TRBD1 as a possible D gene (6 bases). The germline V gene has CDR1 SQVTM and CDR2 ANQGSEA. Trimming left V 0 bases short and J 3 bases short, with 23 bases between. There are 18 residues in the CDR3. DNA of the CDR3: TGCAGCGTTGAAGATGGCTCAGGGGTCGGGATCCGGGACTATGGCTACACCTTC. Amino acid sequence: CSVEDGSGVGIRDYGYTF.

The rearrangement uses TRBV29-1 and TRBJ2-2, with D possibly TRBD1 on 6 matching bases. This CDR3 spans 14 amino acids. V gave up 4 bases and J gave up 3 bases, with 12 bases separating them. Germline CDR1 SQVTM, CDR2 ANQGSEA. The DNA of the CDR3 is TGCAGCGTTGCGGACAGCTTATACACCGGGGAGCTGTTTTTT. As protein: CSVADSLYTGELFF.

The CDR3, as DNA: TGTGCCAGCTCGAGGGACAGGGGGCTTTACGAGCAGTACTTC. Its translation is CASSRDRGLYEQYF. The chain has TRBV18 and TRBJ2-7; 12 bases fit TRBD1. Germline V lookup: CDR1 KGHSH, CDR2 LQKENI. Trimming at V came to 6 bases and at J to 4 bases, leaving 4 bases not matched to a gene. The CDR3 is 14 residues long.

CDR3 nucleotides: TGCGCCAGCAGCCCCGGGACTAGCGGGGCGTGGGAGACCCAGTACTTC. Its protein is CASSPGTSGAWETQYF. The V call is TRBV4-3, the J call TRBJ2-5, with 13 bases fitting TRBD2. CDR1 is LGHNA and CDR2 is YSLEER in the germline V gene. The CDR3 spans 16 residues. V trimming: 4 bases; J trimming: 5 bases; junction bases outside the gene matches: 7.

This chain uses TRBV30 with TRBJ1-4; the D is unclear. The CDR3 is made up of 12 amino acids. V shed 2 bases and J shed 6 bases, with 7 bases lying between them. CDR1 is GTSNPN and CDR2 is SVGIG in the germline V gene (reference sequence). The CDR3 spells CAWSPTHEKLFF. The CDR3 coding sequence is TGTGCCTGGAGTCCCACTCATGAAAAACTGTTTTTT.

The chain has TRBV9 and TRBJ2-1; 13 bases line up with TRBD2. With 3 bases clipped from V and 10 bases from J, the junction kept 10 bases outside the gene matches. Germline V gene data show CDR1 as SGDLS and CDR2 as YYNGEE. The CDR3 covers 16 residues. CDR3 protein: CASSAGLAGASGEQFF. For the CDR3, the DNA is TGTGCCAGCAGCGCCGGACTAGCGGGAGCATCTGGGGAGCAGTTCTTC.

CDR3 loop: CASASGSETQYF. Here the CDR3 DNA reads TGTGCTAGCGCTAGCGGGTCAGAGACCCAGTACTTC. The J gene is TRBJ2-5, the V gene TRBV7-7; TRBD2 agrees at 8 bases. The germline V gene has CDR1 SSHAT and CDR2 FNYEAQ (reference sequence). The CDR3 has 12 amino acids.

The V call is TRBV5-1, the J call TRBJ1-3, with 9 bases that match TRBD1. Germline CDR1 SGHRS, CDR2 YFSETQ. The CDR3 loop spans 20 amino acids. The J segment lost 0 bases and the V segment lost 1 base, leaving 14 bases of the junction unmatched. CDR3 coding DNA: TGCGCCAGCAGCTTGTACCCGGGACAGGGACGAGTAGGCTCTGGAAACACCATATATTTT. It codes for CASSLYPGQGRVGSGNTIYF.

This clone occurred once. This chain joins TRBV6-5 and TRBJ1-1; unclear D gene. This CDR3 is built from 14 residues. Trimming left V 2 bases short and J 4 bases short, with 11 bases between. Germline CDR1 is MNHEY and CDR2 is SVGAGI. The CDR3 is CASSYDNIGTEAFF. CDR3 nucleotide sequence: TGTGCCAGCAGTTACGACAACATAGGCACTGAAGCTTTCTTT.

The rearrangement links TRBV28 to TRBJ2-4; TRBD1 agrees at 7 bases. The CDR3 loop spans 15 amino acids. Losses at the gene ends were 6 bases for V and 2 bases for J; bases not matched to a gene: 7. Germline CDR1 MDHEN, CDR2 SYDVKM. The CDR3 DNA follows: TGTGCCAGCAGAGGGACAGCGGAATCCAAAAACATTCAGTACTTC. Protein sequence: CASRGTAESKNIQYF. The full variable domain, with the rest looked up from reference TRBV28 and TRBJ2-4, is DVKVTQSSRYLVKRTGEKVFLECVQDMDHENMFWYRQDPGLGLRLIYFSYDVKMKEKGDIPEGYSVSREKKERFSLILESASTNQTSMYLCASRGTAESKNIQYFGAGTRLSVL.

The rearrangement uses TRBV6-5 and TRBJ1-1; a possible D gene is TRBD1 (5 bases). Per the germline V gene, CDR1 is MNHEY and CDR2 is SVGAGI. This CDR3 is built from 14 residues. V lost 2 bases to trimming and J lost 0 bases, with 7 bases between them. The CDR3 DNA sequence: TGTGCCAGCAGTTACGGGGGGATGAACACTGAAGCTTTCTTT. Translation: CASSYGGMNTEAFF.

The chain employs TRBV5-1 and TRBJ2-5; 8 bases agree with TRBD1. The J call may be mistaken, given a closer DNA end match to TRBJ2-7. CDR3 length equals 17 residues. Germline lookup yields CDR1 SGHRS and CDR2 YFSETQ. Written as DNA, the CDR3 is TGCGCCAGCAGCCCCGTGGGGCAGGGGGCGAAAGCCTACGAGCAGTACTTC. Protein sequence: CASSPVGQGAKAYEQYF.